Below, 30 T cell receptor beta chains from the same sample are listed, as sequenced in a study of beta chain features in type 1 diabetes. Study-level points and caveats: All four CD4+ subsets from Type 1 diabetes patients carried moderately but significantly shorter TCRB CDR3s.

Expressed TCRB transcripts were sequenced because the entire RNA isolate underwent reverse transcription. Method: immunoSEQ multiplex PCR; TCRdb's copy keeps in-frame clones and lacks some. The sample holds 600,000 or so clones, roughly 13% seen once. What these receptors recognize is not known. Sequenced: naive CD4+ T cells from blood. The receptors come from a man between 18 and 29 years old with type 1 diabetes.

This clone was recorded a few times. This rearrangement joins TRBV5-4 to TRBJ2-5; a weak D match, TRBD1 (6 bases). This CDR3 contains 16 residues. With 2 bases removed from V and 5 bases from J, the gap between germline ends came to 19 bases. Germline lookup yields CDR1 SGHNT and CDR2 YYREEE (reference sequence). The CDR3 protein is CASSFSPTGSGETQYF. The CDR3 nucleotides read TGTGCCAGCAGCTTTTCCCCCACAGGGAGTGGGGAGACCCAGTACTTC.

This clone was detected ten times or more. The sample carries other DNA sequences with the same CDR3. The chain is built from TRBV30 and TRBJ2-1; D is perhaps TRBD2 (6 bases). The CDR3 is 13 residues long. Trimming removed 1 base at V and 4 bases at J, with 8 bases between. CDR1 and CDR2 (germline): GTSNPN, SVGIG (reference sequence). Here the CDR3 DNA reads TGTGCCTGGAGTGACGGGGGTTACAATGAGCAGTTCTTC. Translating gives CAWSDGGYNEQFF.

V gene TRBV5-1 combines with J gene TRBJ2-1, with 15 bases lining up with TRBD2. This CDR3 is built from 15 residues. Germline lookup yields CDR1 SGHRS and CDR2 YFSETQ. J lost 8 bases, V lost 6 bases, and 6 bases had no gene match. This chain's CDR3 is CASNQGLAGGDEQFF. As DNA, the CDR3 is TGCGCCAGCAACCAAGGACTAGCGGGAGGGGATGAGCAGTTCTTC.

There are a few counts of this clone. The gene calls are TRBV9 and TRBJ1-1; D may be TRBD1 (6 bases). Trimming cost V 4 bases and J 5 bases, with 12 bases left between them. This CDR3 region has 13 residues. The V gene's germline CDR1 is SGDLS and CDR2 YYNGEE. CDR3 protein: CASSLAQGTEAFF. In DNA, the CDR3 is TGTGCCAGCAGCCTCGCCCAGGGGACTGAAGCTTTCTTT. The whole variable domain, filled in from reference TRBV9 and TRBJ1-1, reads DSGVTQTPKHLITATGQRVTLRCSPRSGDLSVYWYQQSLDQGLQFLIQYYNGEERAKGNILERFSAQQFPDLHSELNLSSLELGDSALYFCASSLAQGTEAFFGQGTRLTVV.

This chain connects TRBV28 to TRBJ1-1; D uncertain. This CDR3 has 13 amino acids. With 7 bases removed from V and 3 bases from J, the gap between germline ends came to 12 bases. CDR1 and CDR2 from the germline V gene are MDHEN and SYDVKM. The CDR3 protein is CASKSLAYTEAFF. DNA for the CDR3: TGTGCCAGCAAATCTCTGGCATACACTGAAGCTTTCTTT.

This chain joins TRBV30 and TRBJ2-5; D is uncertain. The CDR3 extends over 13 amino acids. V gave up 0 bases and J gave up 3 bases, with 8 bases separating them. Germline-derived CDR1 and CDR2 are GTSNPN and SVGIG (reference sequence). The CDR3 DNA is TGTGCCTGGAGTGTTACCGAAGAAGAGACCCAGTACTTC. As protein: CAWSVTEEETQYF.

This clone was observed a few times. The V and J genes are TRBV29-1 and TRBJ1-2, with 7 bases identical to TRBD1. The CDR3 loop spans 12 amino acids. Germline loops: CDR1 SQVTM, CDR2 ANQGSEA. Trimming cost V 4 bases and J 8 bases; bases outside gene matches: 7. The CDR3 reads CSVGQGDGGYTF. CDR3 coding DNA: TGCAGCGTTGGACAGGGTGACGGGGGCTACACCTTC. Drawing the rest from reference TRBV29-1 and TRBJ1-2, the complete variable domain is SAVISQKPSRDICQRGTSLTIQCQVDSQVTMMFWYRQQPGQSLTLIATANQGSEATYESGFVIDKFPISRPNLTFSTLTVSNMSPEDSSIYLCSVGQGDGGYTFGSGTRLTVV.

V and J are TRBV10-3 and TRBJ2-1, with TRBD2 matching over 14 bases. Germline CDR1 is ENHRY and CDR2 is SYGVKD. The CDR3 runs to 16 residues. V was pared by 6 bases and J by 9 bases, with 10 bases of the junction left unmatched. For the CDR3, the DNA is TGTGCCATCAGAGGGACTAGCGGGAGCTCGAGGCTTGAGCAGTTCTTC. Encoded protein: CAIRGTSGSSRLEQFF.

This chain connects TRBV28 to TRBJ2-7; 8 bases fit TRBD2. This CDR3 region has 16 residues. V lost 4 bases and J lost 0; bases outside the gene matches: 8. Looked up from germline, CDR1 is MDHEN and CDR2 is SYDVKM. The CDR3 sequence is CASSSRGSGASYEQYF. DNA of the CDR3: TGTGCCAGCAGTTCTCGGGGTAGCGGGGCCTCCTACGAGCAGTACTTC.

There are a few counts of this clone. The V and J genes are TRBV10-3 and TRBJ2-1, with TRBD2 matching over 7 bases. In germline, CDR1 is ENHRY, CDR2 SYGVKD. With 6 bases clipped from V and 3 bases from J, the junction kept 5 bases outside the gene matches. The CDR3 is 14 residues long. DNA of the CDR3: TGTGCCATCAGCGACACGGGAGGCTACAATGAGCAGTTCTTC. Its protein is CAISDTGGYNEQFF.

This clone was counted between two and nine times. Distinct nucleotide sequences in the sample also encode this CDR3. The chain combines TRBV5-1 with TRBJ2-7, with 7 bases identical to TRBD1. V trimming: 0 bases; J trimming: 4 bases; junction bases outside the gene matches: 4. Per germline, CDR1 SGHRS and CDR2 YFSETQ. The CDR3 consists of 14 residues. In nucleotides, the CDR3 is TGCGCCAGCAGCTTGGTGGGACAGAGTTACGAGCAGTACTTC. Protein sequence: CASSLVGQSYEQYF.

This chain joins TRBV5-4 and TRBJ1-1; 8 bases match TRBD1. The CDR3 has 14 residues. Germline values: CDR1 SGHNT, CDR2 YYREEE (reference sequence). V gave up 3 bases and J gave up 4 bases; unmatched junction bases: 5. The CDR3 protein is CASSSGQGPTEAFF. The CDR3 bases are TGTGCCAGCAGCTCCGGACAGGGTCCCACTGAAGCTTTCTTT.

The DNA of the CDR3 is TGCAGCGTTGGCACCACGCCGAGCTCCTACAATGAGCAGTTCTTC. Its protein product is CSVGTTPSSYNEQFF. The V and J genes are TRBV29-1 and TRBJ2-1; no clear D. The V end lost 4 bases, the J end lost 0 bases, and 13 bases lay between the germline ends. This CDR3 is built from 15 residues. Germline values: CDR1 SQVTM, CDR2 ANQGSEA.

There are a few counts of this clone. The chain joins TRBV6-5 to TRBJ2-3; tentative D call: TRBD1 (6 bases). CDR1 and CDR2 (germline): MNHEY, SVGAGI. CDR3 length: 13 residues. V was trimmed by 2 bases and J by 6 bases, leaving 9 bases between them. The CDR3 DNA reads TGTGCCAGCAGTTACGGGGGCATGGATACGCAGTATTTT. This sequence encodes CASSYGGMDTQYF.

This clone turned up a few times. This sequence joins TRBV2 and TRBJ2-3; D gene unclear. Germline V lookup: CDR1 SNHLY, CDR2 FYNNEI. The CDR3 runs to 12 residues. V was pared by 4 bases and J by 4 bases, with 6 bases between. The CDR3 DNA sequence: TGTGCCAGCAGTGTAAGGGCAGATACGCAGTATTTT. Its translation: CASSVRADTQYF.

The genes are TRBV7-6 and TRBJ2-7, with 7 bases lining up with TRBD1. The germline V gene encodes CDR1 SGHVS and CDR2 FNYEAQ. CDR3 length equals 18 residues. V was pared by 0 bases and J by 3 bases, with 14 bases of the junction left unmatched. DNA of the CDR3: TGTGCCAGCAGCTTAGCGCGAGTCCAGACAGGGCACAGCTACGAGCAGTACTTC. It yields the protein CASSLARVQTGHSYEQYF.

CDR3 coding DNA: TGTGCCAGCAGAGGGCGGCTAGCGGGAGGGGGTGAGCAGTTCTTC. Its translation is CASRGRLAGGGEQFF. V is TRBV7-2 and J is TRBJ2-1; 12 bases line up with TRBD2. Germline CDR1 and CDR2: SGHTA and FQGNSA. This CDR3 has 15 amino acids. J gave up 9 bases and V 6 bases, and 9 bases lay outside the gene matches.

The chain is built from TRBV4-1 and TRBJ2-3; TRBD1 or TRBD2 may be the D gene (5 bases each). The germline V and J ends were trimmed by 1 base and 12 bases, with 14 bases remaining between them. Germline CDR1 and CDR2: MGHRA and YSYEKL. The CDR3 has 13 residues. In DNA form, the CDR3 reads TGCGCCAGCAGCCAAGCCCTGGCCGGGGACCAGTATTTT. Residues: CASSQALAGDQYF.

V gene TRBV30 combines with J gene TRBJ2-1; D call uncertain. This CDR3 spans 14 amino acids. The V gene's germline CDR1 is GTSNPN and CDR2 SVGIG (reference sequence). V lost 4 bases to trimming and J lost 0 bases, with 10 bases between them. In DNA form, the CDR3 reads TGTGCCTGGAATTTTCTGAGCTCCTACAATGAGCAGTTCTTC. Amino acid sequence: CAWNFLSSYNEQFF.

The chain links TRBV9 to TRBJ2-1; D might be TRBD1 (8 bases). Germline CDR1 and CDR2: SGDLS and YYNGEE. Trimming removed 5 bases at V and 8 bases at J, with 20 bases between. The CDR3 spans 15 residues. The CDR3 nucleotides are TGTGCCAGCAGTCTTACAGGGGGGGAAGTGGATGAGCAGTTCTTC. Protein product: CASSLTGGEVDEQFF.

This clone was found a few times. The CDR3, as DNA: TGTGCCAGCAGCCAAGAGGCTCCGGGAGGGCAAGAGCAGTACTTC. Encoded protein: CASSQEAPGGQEQYF. The rearrangement links TRBV14 to TRBJ2-7, with 8 nucleotides matching TRBD2. Germline-derived CDR1 and CDR2 are SGHDN and FVKESK. The CDR3 is made up of 15 amino acids. The V gene end was trimmed by 0 bases and the J gene end by 7 bases; junction bases not matched to a gene: 8.

This clone was seen only a few times. The rearrangement joins TRBV29-1 to TRBJ2-2; D is unclear. Trimming removed 7 bases from V and 3 bases from J, with 18 bases in between. The germline V gene has CDR1 SQVTM and CDR2 ANQGSEA. This CDR3 has 15 residues. The DNA of the CDR3 is TGCAGCGCCGCCGACTGGGCCCGGGACACCGGGGAGCTGTTTTTT. Residues: CSAADWARDTGELFF.

In this sample, this clone turned up a few times. DNA for the CDR3: TGCGCCAGCAGCTTCGGGACTAGCGGGAGTGGTGGTGAGCAGTTCTTC. This translates into CASSFGTSGSGGEQFF. V usage is TRBV5-1 and J usage is TRBJ2-1, with 14 positions matching TRBD2. Losses at the gene ends were 2 bases for V and 9 bases for J; bases not matched to a gene: 7. Germline V lookup: CDR1 SGHRS, CDR2 YFSETQ. The CDR3 covers 16 residues. The full variable domain, with the rest looked up from reference TRBV5-1 and TRBJ2-1, is KAGVTQTPRYLIKTRGQQVTLSCSPISGHRSVSWYQQTPGQGLQFLFEYFSETQRNKGNFPGRFSGRQFSNSRSEMNVSTLELGDSALYLCASSFGTSGSGGEQFFGPGTRLTVL.

This clone was picked up a small number of times. The chain couples TRBV28 to TRBJ1-1, with a possible D match to TRBD1 (6 bases). The CDR3 is made up of 14 amino acids. Germline V gene lookup returns CDR1 MDHEN and CDR2 SYDVKM. V was cut by 1 base and J by 3 bases, with 9 bases left in between. CDR3 amino acids: CASSLLRGDTEAFF. CDR3 nucleotide sequence: TGTGCCAGCAGTTTATTGAGGGGGGACACTGAAGCTTTCTTT.

This clone was counted a few times. The chain joins TRBV9 to TRBJ2-1, with TRBD1 matching 9 bases. The ends lost 5 bases at V and 2 bases at J; junction bases unmatched: 5. The CDR3 loop spans 15 amino acids. Germline CDR1 is SGDLS and CDR2 is YYNGEE. The CDR3, as DNA: TGTGCCAGCAGTCCCGGGACAGGGACCTACAATGAGCAGTTCTTC. Its protein is CASSPGTGTYNEQFF.

In this sample, this clone turned up a few times. This chain connects TRBV10-3 to TRBJ2-7; tentative D call: TRBD1 (6 bases). This CDR3 comprises 14 residues. Trimming cost V 3 bases and J 4 bases, with 13 bases left between them. Per the germline V gene, CDR1 is ENHRY and CDR2 is SYGVKD. The CDR3 DNA is TGTGCCATCAGTGAAAGGACAGAAGAGTACGAGCAGTACTTC. Amino acids: CAISERTEEYEQYF.

This rearrangement joins TRBV10-3 to TRBJ2-1; 15 bases agree with TRBD2. There are 17 residues in the CDR3. V lost 2 bases to trimming and J lost 6 bases; unmatched junction nucleotides: 5. Germline CDR1 is ENHRY and CDR2 is SYGVKD. Written as DNA, the CDR3 is TGTGCCATCAGTGAGCAGGGGACTAGCGGGAGGTCCAATGAGCAGTTCTTC. Translating it yields CAISEQGTSGRSNEQFF.

This chain joins TRBV5-4 and TRBJ2-2, with D maybe TRBD1 (6 bases). Germline loops: CDR1 SGHNT, CDR2 YYREEE (reference sequence). The ends were cut back, 4 bases at V and 6 bases at J, with 16 bases in the middle. The CDR3 has 15 amino acids. CDR3 sequence reads: CASSGTGLGPGELFF. CDR3 nucleotides: TGTGCCAGCAGCGGAACAGGGTTAGGGCCCGGGGAGCTGTTTTTT.

This CDR3 reads CAWSVLLDQPQHF. The CDR3 coding sequence is TGTGCCTGGAGTGTACTTTTAGATCAGCCCCAGCATTTT. The chain is built from TRBV30 and TRBJ1-5; no clear D. The CDR3 covers 13 residues. Germline V CDR1 and CDR2: GTSNPN, SVGIG (reference sequence). The ends were cut back, 0 bases at V and 5 bases at J, with 8 bases in the middle.

The chain combines TRBV6-5 with TRBJ2-2, with D tentatively TRBD1 or TRBD2 (6 bases each). CDR3 size: 14 residues. The V gene lost 5 bases and the J gene lost 5 bases, with 12 bases spanning the gap. In germline, CDR1 is MNHEY, CDR2 SVGAGI. For the CDR3, the DNA is TGTGCCAGCAGTGGAACGGGGGCGACCGGGGAGCTGTTTTTT. It encodes CASSGTGATGELFF.